Listed below are T cell receptor beta chains from one sample, sequenced in a study of T cell responses to AZD1222 COVID-19 vaccine. Libraries were prepared by immunoSEQ multiplex PCR; TCRdb keeps only in-frame clonotypes and omits some of them. The table records some 120,000 clones, 86% of them present only once. Sequencing was performed on peripheral blood, taken on day 0 of AZD1222 vaccination. The receptors were sampled from an adult in good health. The CDR3 runs from the conserved cysteine through the conserved F or W. A D gene is named only where the DNA matches it firmly. A clone size is listed for some rows: how often the clone was seen (once, few, many), or a class if it is expanded.

j_call v_call d_call clone_size cdr3_aa cdr3_nt
TRBJ1-5 TRBV12-3/TRBV12-4 TRBD1 few CASSLGTEDTQHF TGTGCCAGCAGTTTGGGGACAGAGGACACCCAGCATTTT
TRBJ2-7 TRBV2 TRBD2 - CASSEQRGASYEQYF TGTGCCAGCAGTGAACAGCGGGGGGCGTCCTACGAGCAGTACTTC
TRBJ1-2 TRBV28 - once CASSSMTLWDYGYTF TGTGCCAGCAGTTCCATGACCCTTTGGGACTATGGCTACACCTTC
TRBJ1-5 TRBV15 - few CATSRGWGQPQHF TGTGCCACCAGCAGAGGGTGGGGCCAGCCCCAGCATTTT
TRBJ1-2 TRBV19 - - CASSGPGAGYGYTF TGTGCCAGTAGTGGCCCGGGGGCAGGCTATGGCTACACCTTC
TRBJ1-5 TRBV10-3 - - CASQMGPDQPQHF TGTGCCAGCCAGATGGGACCAGATCAGCCCCAGCATTTT
TRBJ1-2 TRBV11-1 - - CASSPGIHYGYTF TGTGCCAGCAGCCCAGGGATTCACTATGGCTACACCTTC
TRBJ1-1 TRBV1 - - CTSSQVNRGQRGLNTEAFF TGCACCAGCAGCCAAGTTAATCGTGGGCAAAGGGGACTGAACACTGAAGCTTTCTTT
TRBJ1-5 TRBV19 TRBD1 - CASRSGTDYSNQPQHF TGTGCCAGTAGATCGGGGACAGACTATAGCAATCAGCCCCAGCATTTT
TRBJ1-5 TRBV10-3 - - CASGTTGNRNQPQHF TGTGCCTCGGGAACCACAGGGAATCGCAATCAGCCCCAGCATTTT
TRBJ2-2 TRBV7-9 - few CASSGEPGFTGELFF TGTGCCAGCAGCGGAGAGCCAGGGTTCACCGGGGAGCTGTTTTTT
TRBJ2-1 TRBV6-6 - - CASGEGPVSYNEQFF TGTGCCAGTGGAGAAGGGCCCGTCTCCTACAATGAGCAGTTCTTC
TRBJ2-3 TRBV6-5 - - CASSYFRGGSDTQYF TGTGCCAGCAGTTACTTCCGTGGCGGGTCAGATACGCAGTATTTT
TRBJ1-3 TRBV4-3 - once CASSQEAQSSGNTIYF TGCGCCAGCAGCCAAGAAGCGCAGAGCTCTGGAAACACCATATATTTT
TRBJ2-7 TRBV28 - few CASSRQANSYEQYF TGTGCCAGCAGCCGACAGGCCAACTCCTACGAGCAGTACTTC
TRBJ1-5 TRBV30 - - CAWSAYTPDQPQHF TGTGCCTGGAGTGCCTACACCCCTGATCAGCCCCAGCATTTT
TRBJ2-3 TRBV11-2 - - CASSPNGGKGDTQYF TGTGCCAGCAGCCCGAACGGTGGGAAGGGAGATACGCAGTATTTT
TRBJ2-3 TRBV27 TRBD2 - CASSLSEPGLAGGHTQYF TGTGCCAGCAGTTTATCTGAACCGGGACTAGCGGGGGGGCACACGCAGTATTTT
TRBJ2-7 TRBV5-1 - - CASSLGAGPNYEQYF TGCGCCAGCAGCTTGGGGGCCGGGCCGAACTACGAGCAGTACTTC
TRBJ2-1 TRBV28 - - CASSLLWEQFF TGTGCCAGCAGTTTATTGTGGGAGCAGTTCTTC
TRBJ1-5 TRBV27 - - CASGFRARNQPQHF TGTGCCAGCGGATTCAGGGCCCGAAATCAGCCCCAGCATTTT
TRBJ2-2 TRBV27 - - CASSTQGVVPTGELFF TGTGCCAGCAGTACACAGGGTGTAGTGCCCACCGGGGAGCTGTTTTTT
TRBJ1-1 TRBV24-1 TRBD1 - CATSAGTGSTEAFF TGTGCCACCAGTGCCGGGACAGGGTCCACTGAAGCTTTCTTT
TRBJ2-2 TRBV27 - - CASRPLGSIGELFF TGTGCCAGCAGGCCCCTGGGTTCGATCGGGGAGCTGTTTTTT
TRBJ1-1 TRBV19 - - CASKLGPNTEAFF TGTGCCAGTAAGCTGGGGCCGAACACTGAAGCTTTCTTT
TRBJ2-5 TRBV5-4 TRBD1 - CASSTQQGARETQYF TGTGCCAGCAGCACCCAACAGGGGGCGCGGGAGACCCAGTACTTC
TRBJ2-7 TRBV9 - - CASSSGSSYEQYF TGTGCCAGCAGTTCGGGCAGCTCCTACGAGCAGTACTTC
TRBJ2-1 TRBV2 TRBD2 - CASRGLAGGNEQFF TGTGCCAGCAGGGGACTAGCGGGGGGCAATGAGCAGTTCTTC
TRBJ2-7 TRBV5-8 - few CASSLGGSSYEQYF TGTGCCAGCAGCTTGGGAGGTAGCTCCTACGAGCAGTACTTC
TRBJ1-6 TRBV6-5 - - CASKEVYNSPLHF TGTGCCAGCAAAGAGGTGTATAATTCACCCCTCCACTTT
TRBJ1-1 TRBV7-2 - - CASSFGRGGTEAFF TGTGCCAGCAGCTTCGGTCGGGGTGGCACTGAAGCTTTCTTT
TRBJ1-1 TRBV30 TRBD1 - CGLTRQGVGTEAFF TGTGGGCTCACTCGACAGGGGGTAGGGACTGAAGCTTTCTTT
TRBJ1-2 TRBV11-2 TRBD1 few CASSQTLQGGYTF TGTGCCAGCAGTCAGACGTTACAGGGGGGCTACACCTTC
TRBJ1-3 TRBV6-5 - - CASRQGGSGNTIYF TGTGCCAGCAGACAGGGTGGCTCTGGAAACACCATATATTTT
TRBJ1-3 TRBV2 - - CASSGDRPVGNTIYF TGTGCCAGCAGTGGCGACAGACCGGTAGGAAACACCATATATTTT
TRBJ2-7 TRBV28 - - CASSSESYEQYF TGTGCCAGCAGTTCGGAGAGCTACGAGCAGTACTTC
TRBJ1-2 TRBV6-5 - - CASSPGHFNYGYTF TGTGCCAGCAGCCCGGGACATTTTAACTATGGCTACACCTTC
TRBJ2-2 TRBV29-1 - - CSVYISGTGELFF TGCAGCGTTTATATCTCGGGTACCGGGGAGCTGTTTTTT
TRBJ2-7 TRBV5-4 - few CASKRDRTSYEQYF TGTGCCAGTAAACGGGACCGCACCTCCTACGAGCAGTACTTC
TRBJ2-4 TRBV19 - - CASSPFGTQEGIQYF TGTGCCAGTAGTCCATTCGGGACCCAAGAAGGCATTCAGTACTTC